Listed here are 8 T cell receptor beta chains from one sample, sequenced in a study of radiotherapy plus CTLA-4 blockade in lung cancer. The method was immunoSEQ multiplex PCR; TCRdb's version includes in-frame clones alone and lacks a portion of them. This table holds under 110,000 clones, more than 75% found once. Sequenced material: peripheral blood, taken from a patient treated with radiotherapy plus ipilimumab. These receptors all stem from a human donor with non-small cell lung cancer that progressed on radiotherapy plus ipilimumab. Some clones in this sample may be carry-over from other donors' samples.

V gene TRBV6-1 combines with J gene TRBJ1-4, with TRBD1 matching over 8 bases. Trimming removed 1 base from V and 4 bases from J; junction bases left unmatched: 2. CDR1 is MNHNS and CDR2 is SASEGT in the germline V gene. The CDR3 sequence is 15 residues long. CDR3 sequence: CASSEVTGDNEKLFF. In DNA form, the CDR3 reads TGTGCCAGCAGTGAAGTGACAGGGGATAATGAAAAACTGTTTTTT.

CDR3 DNA sequence: TGTGCCAGCACCGGGACTGGCTCCTACGAGCAGTACTTC. It specifies CASTGTGSYEQYF. The chain employs TRBV2 and TRBJ2-7, with D tentatively TRBD2 (6 bases). Looked up from germline, CDR1 is SNHLY and CDR2 is FYNNEI. Trimming stripped 7 bases from V and 0 bases from J, with 10 bases between. The CDR3 runs to 13 residues.

This clone was picked up one time. V gene TRBV6-5 combines with J gene TRBJ2-5; D is uncertain. The better agreement between TRBJ2-7 and the DNA end casts doubt on the J call. The CDR3 consists of 15 residues. In germline, CDR1 is MNHEY, CDR2 SVGAGI. In nucleotides, the CDR3 is TGTGCCAGCAGCAAATTGGACCAACTCGGCTACGAGCAGTACTTC. It encodes CASSKLDQLGYEQYF.

The chain couples TRBV6-5 to TRBJ1-2; 9 bases map to TRBD1. With 6 bases clipped from V and 0 bases from J, the junction kept 2 bases outside the gene matches. Per germline, CDR1 MNHEY and CDR2 SVGAGI. CDR3 length: 14 amino acids. CDR3 DNA: TGTGCCAGCAGCCGGGACAGGGCTAACTATGGCTACACCTTC. It codes for CASSRDRANYGYTF.

As DNA, the CDR3 is TGTGCCAGCAAGTGGACCACAGATACGCAGTATTTT. Translating gives CASKWTTDTQYF. The rearrangement uses TRBV2 and TRBJ2-3; D uncertain. Trimming took off 7 bases at V and 2 bases at J, with 7 bases between the two ends. Germline V gives CDR1 SNHLY, CDR2 FYNNEI. The CDR3 totals 12 residues.

The V call is TRBV7-9, the J call TRBJ1-6; the D is unclear. The germline CDR1 and CDR2 sequences are SEHNR and FQNEAQ (reference sequence). V lost 0 bases and J lost 8, with 8 bases in between. CDR3 size: 14 residues. In DNA form, the CDR3 reads TGTGCCAGCAGCTTAGCCTACCCCCATTCACCCCTCCACTTT. The encoded protein is CASSLAYPHSPLHF.

The V and J genes are TRBV6-1 and TRBJ1-5, with D possibly matching TRBD1 (5 bases). The V gene lost 3 bases and the J gene lost 6 bases, with 15 bases spanning the gap. Germline V CDR1 and CDR2: MNHNS, SASEGT. This CDR3 comprises 15 residues. The CDR3 nucleotides read TGTGCCAGCAGTGACTACAGGTCGCAGGGTCAGCCCCAGCATTTT. Residues: CASSDYRSQGQPQHF.

This clone turned up a few times. The J gene is TRBJ1-5, the V gene TRBV18; TRBD1 matches 7 bases. CDR1 and CDR2 from the germline V gene are KGHSH and LQKENI. The CDR3 sequence is 16 residues long. The trim removed 3 bases at V and 5 bases at J, leaving 10 bases unmatched. Here the CDR3 reads CASSPPGQPEDQPQHF. CDR3 sequence (DNA): TGTGCCAGCTCACCGCCGGGACAGCCAGAAGATCAGCCCCAGCATTTT.